This T cell receptor (beta chain) was recorded in a study of CDR3 diversity in severe acne. Germline CDR1 is MGHRA and CDR2 is YSYEKL. This CDR3 comprises 14 residues. V shed 4 bases and J shed 5 bases, with 14 bases lying between them. TCRdb reanalysed the PCR reads using MiXCR and keeps one entry per CDR3 protein. The data contain tens of thousands of distinct CDR3 sequences, 51% of them singletons. The specimen was blood. The TCR sequence derives from a male donor in good health, without acne. The V gene is TRBV4-1, the J gene TRBJ1-1; D unclear. The CDR3 DNA reads as TGCGCCAGCAGCCCGCCGAATTCGGAGACTGAAGCTTTCTTT. It specifies CASSPPNSETEAFF.